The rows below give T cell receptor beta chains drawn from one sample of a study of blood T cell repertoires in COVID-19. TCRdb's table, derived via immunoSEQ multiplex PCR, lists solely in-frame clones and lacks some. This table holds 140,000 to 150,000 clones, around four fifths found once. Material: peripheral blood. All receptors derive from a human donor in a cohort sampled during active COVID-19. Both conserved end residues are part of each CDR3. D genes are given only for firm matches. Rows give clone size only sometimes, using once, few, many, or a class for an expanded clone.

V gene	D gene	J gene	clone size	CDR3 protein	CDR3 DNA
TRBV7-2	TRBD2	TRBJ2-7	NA	CASSQRGLGKQYF	TGTGCCAGCAGCCAGCGGGGGCTCGGGAAGCAGTACTTC
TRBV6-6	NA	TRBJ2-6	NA	CASRVGESSGANVLTF	TGTGCCAGCAGGGTAGGGGAATCCTCTGGGGCCAACGTCCTGACTTTC
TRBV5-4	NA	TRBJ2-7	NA	CASSQDEVGEQYF	TGTGCCAGCAGCCAAGACGAGGTTGGCGAGCAGTACTTC
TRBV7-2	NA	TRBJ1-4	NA	CASRQRGTNEKLFF	TGTGCCAGCAGGCAAAGAGGGACTAATGAAAAACTGTTTTTT
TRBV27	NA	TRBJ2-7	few	CASRRASSYEQYF	TGTGCCAGCCGGAGGGCGTCCTCCTACGAGCAGTACTTC
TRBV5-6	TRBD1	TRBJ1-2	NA	CASSLVTGASGYTF	TGTGCCAGCAGCTTGGTGACAGGGGCGAGTGGCTACACCTTC
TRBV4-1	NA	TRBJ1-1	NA	CASSQGGGFTEAFF	TGCGCCAGCAGCCAAGGCGGGGGTTTCACTGAAGCTTTCTTT
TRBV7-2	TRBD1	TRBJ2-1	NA	CASSLGWTGVNEQFF	TGTGCCAGCAGCTTAGGTTGGACAGGAGTCAATGAGCAGTTCTTC
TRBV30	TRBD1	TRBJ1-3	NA	CAWDSSTGAGNTIYF	TGTGCCTGGGATAGTTCGACAGGGGCTGGAAACACCATATATTTT
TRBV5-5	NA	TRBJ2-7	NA	CASSLEQGVYEQYF	TGTGCCAGCAGCTTGGAACAGGGCGTATACGAGCAGTACTTC
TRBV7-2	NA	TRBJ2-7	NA	CASSLQGGNYEQYF	TGTGCCAGCAGCTTACAGGGGGGAAACTACGAGCAGTACTTC
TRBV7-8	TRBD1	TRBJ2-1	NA	CASSPTGTVTNEQFF	TGTGCCAGCAGCCCAACCGGGACAGTGACCAATGAGCAGTTCTTC
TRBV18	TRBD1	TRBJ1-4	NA	CASSRGGTNEKLFF	TGTGCCAGCTCACGAGGGGGCACTAATGAAAAACTGTTTTTT
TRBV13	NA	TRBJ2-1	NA	CASSLIAGEQFF	TGTGCCAGCAGCTTAATTGCGGGGGAGCAGTTCTTC
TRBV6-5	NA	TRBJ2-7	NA	CASSPRTGIYEQYF	TGTGCCAGCAGTCCGAGGACGGGGATTTACGAGCAGTACTTC
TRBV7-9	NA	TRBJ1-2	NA	CASSLGGGAGGYTF	TGTGCCAGCAGCTTAGGCGGGGGCGCGGGAGGCTACACCTTC
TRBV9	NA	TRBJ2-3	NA	CASSVRVVSTDTQYF	TGTGCCAGCAGCGTAAGAGTCGTTAGCACAGATACGCAGTATTTT
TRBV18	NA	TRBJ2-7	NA	CASSPTTPPGEQYF	TGTGCCAGCTCACCCACGACCCCTCCGGGTGAGCAGTACTTC
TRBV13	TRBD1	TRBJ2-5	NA	CASSRQGASETQYF	TGTGCCAGCAGCCGGCAGGGGGCCTCAGAGACCCAGTACTTC
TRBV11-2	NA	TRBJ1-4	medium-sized	CASSWGGEEKLFF	TGTGCCAGCAGCTGGGGAGGGGAAGAAAAACTGTTTTTT
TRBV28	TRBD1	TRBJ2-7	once	CASSPLADRGNEQYF	TGTGCCAGCAGTCCCCTAGCGGACAGGGGGAACGAGCAGTACTTC
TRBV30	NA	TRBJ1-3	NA	CAWDPQKGNTIYF	TGTGCCTGGGATCCCCAGAAGGGAAACACCATATATTTT
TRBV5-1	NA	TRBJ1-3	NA	CASSSSLQGSGNTIYF	TGCGCCAGCAGCTCGAGTTTACAGGGTTCTGGAAACACCATATATTTT
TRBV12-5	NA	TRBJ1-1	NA	CASGGPGNTEAFF	TGTGCTAGTGGTGGGCCCGGGAACACTGAAGCTTTCTTT
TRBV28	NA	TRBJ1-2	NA	CASSTLVVKDTF	TGTGCCAGCAGCACGTTGGTAGTCAAAGACACCTTC
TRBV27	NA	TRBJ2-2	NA	CASRGHGGTGELFF	TGTGCCAGTCGCGGGCACGGGGGAACCGGGGAGCTGTTTTTT
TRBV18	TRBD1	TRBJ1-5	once	CASSPGTGVNQPQHF	TGTGCCAGCTCACCCGGGACAGGGGTGAATCAGCCCCAGCATTTT
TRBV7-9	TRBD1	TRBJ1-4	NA	CASSLGQGLGRSEKLFF	TGTGCCAGCAGCTTAGGACAGGGATTAGGACGGAGCGAAAAACTGTTTTTT
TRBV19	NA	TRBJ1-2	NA	CASGHRSYTF	TGTGCCAGTGGACATAGGAGCTACACCTTC
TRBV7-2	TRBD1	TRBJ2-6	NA	CASSQRQGRRGANVLTF	TGTGCCAGCAGCCAACGACAGGGCCGGCGGGGGGCCAACGTCCTGACTTTC
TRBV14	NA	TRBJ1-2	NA	CASSPAARANGYTF	TGTGCCAGCAGCCCCGCTGCCAGGGCAAACGGCTACACCTTC
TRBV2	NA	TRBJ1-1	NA	CASSEWRAGTEAFF	TGTGCCAGCAGTGAGTGGAGGGCCGGCACTGAAGCTTTCTTT